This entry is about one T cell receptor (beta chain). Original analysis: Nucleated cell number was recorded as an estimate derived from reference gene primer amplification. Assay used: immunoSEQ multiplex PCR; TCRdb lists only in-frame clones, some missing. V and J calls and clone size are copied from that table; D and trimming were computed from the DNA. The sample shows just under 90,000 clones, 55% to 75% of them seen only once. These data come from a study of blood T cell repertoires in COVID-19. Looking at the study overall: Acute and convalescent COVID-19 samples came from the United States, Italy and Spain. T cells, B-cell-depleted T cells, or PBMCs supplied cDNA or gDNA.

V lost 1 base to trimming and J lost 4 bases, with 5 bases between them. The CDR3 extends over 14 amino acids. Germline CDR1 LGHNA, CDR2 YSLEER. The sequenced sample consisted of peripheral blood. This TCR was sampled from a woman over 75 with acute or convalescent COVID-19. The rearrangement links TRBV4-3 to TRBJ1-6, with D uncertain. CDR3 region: CASSQGLYNSPLHF. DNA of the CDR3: TGCGCCAGCAGCCAAGGTCTTTATAATTCACCCCTCCACTTT.